The rows below give T cell receptor beta chains drawn from one sample of a study of blood T cell repertoires in COVID-19. The protocol was immunoSEQ multiplex PCR, while the TCRdb copy is restricted to in-frame clones and leaves out a portion. The sample lists under 450,000 clones, roughly nine tenths occurring once. Material: PBMCs or T cells enriched from blood (not recorded which). These receptors were collected from a woman aged 40-49 years who had been exposed to COVID-19. Each CDR3 is given with its conserved first and last residue. The order of the fields is V gene, clone size, J gene, D gene, CDR3 protein, CDR3 DNA. A D gene is named only where the DNA matches it firmly. Size values are once, few and many counts, or a class for expanded clones, and some rows have none.

V gene: TRBV6-4
clone size: -
J gene: TRBJ1-5
D gene: -
CDR3 protein: CASSDQQGQPQHF
CDR3 DNA: TGTGCCAGCAGTGATCAACAGGGACAGCCCCAGCATTTT

V gene: TRBV24-1
clone size: -
J gene: TRBJ1-2
D gene: -
CDR3 protein: CATSDPHTNGYTF
CDR3 DNA: TGTGCCACCAGTGATCCGCACACCAATGGCTACACCTTC

V gene: TRBV19
clone size: -
J gene: TRBJ1-2
D gene: -
CDR3 protein: CASRRGASGYTF
CDR3 DNA: TGTGCCAGTAGGCGGGGCGCTAGCGGCTACACCTTC

V gene: TRBV6-5
clone size: once
J gene: TRBJ1-1
D gene: -
CDR3 protein: CATQGVSGNTEAFF
CDR3 DNA: TGTGCCACCCAAGGCGTGTCGGGGAACACTGAAGCTTTCTTT

V gene: TRBV7-6
clone size: -
J gene: TRBJ2-2
D gene: TRBD2
CDR3 protein: CASSLTSGRNTGELFF
CDR3 DNA: TGTGCCAGCAGCCTGACTAGCGGGAGGAACACCGGGGAGCTGTTTTTT

V gene: TRBV5-6
clone size: -
J gene: TRBJ1-5
D gene: -
CDR3 protein: CASSLGRRTTMGPQHF
CDR3 DNA: TGTGCCAGCAGCTTGGGGCGACGGACAACCATGGGGCCCCAGCATTTT

V gene: TRBV12-3/TRBV12-4
clone size: -
J gene: TRBJ2-7
D gene: -
CDR3 protein: CASSSTTRSKYF
CDR3 DNA: TGTGCCAGCAGTTCCACTACTAGGTCTAAGTACTTC

V gene: TRBV7-2
clone size: -
J gene: TRBJ2-3
D gene: TRBD1
CDR3 protein: CASSLRGPQYF
CDR3 DNA: TGTGCCAGCAGCTTAAGGGGGCCGCAGTATTTT

V gene: TRBV13
clone size: -
J gene: TRBJ2-7
D gene: TRBD1
CDR3 protein: CASSLPGGYYEQYF
CDR3 DNA: TGTGCCAGCAGCTTACCAGGGGGCTACTACGAGCAGTACTTC

V gene: TRBV5-1
clone size: -
J gene: TRBJ1-4
D gene: -
CDR3 protein: CASSGRTYEKLFF
CDR3 DNA: TGCGCCAGCAGCGGCAGGACTTATGAAAAACTGTTTTTT

V gene: TRBV2
clone size: -
J gene: TRBJ2-1
D gene: -
CDR3 protein: CASSLRQGLNNEQFF
CDR3 DNA: TGTGCCAGCAGTCTCCGACAGGGACTGAACAATGAGCAGTTCTTC

V gene: TRBV29-1
clone size: -
J gene: TRBJ2-7
D gene: TRBD2
CDR3 protein: CSVRTSGRDYEQYF
CDR3 DNA: TGCAGCGTTCGGACTAGCGGGAGGGACTACGAGCAGTACTTC

V gene: TRBV6-1
clone size: few
J gene: TRBJ1-6
D gene: TRBD1
CDR3 protein: CASSEGSGQGNSPLHF
CDR3 DNA: TGTGCCAGCAGTGAAGGGTCGGGACAGGGGAATTCACCCCTCCACTTT

V gene: TRBV10-2
clone size: -
J gene: TRBJ2-3
D gene: TRBD2
CDR3 protein: CASRSSAGGYGTQYF
CDR3 DNA: TGCGCCAGCAGATCATCAGCGGGGGGGTATGGTACGCAGTATTTT

V gene: TRBV9
clone size: -
J gene: TRBJ1-2
D gene: -
CDR3 protein: CASSVDLASYGYTF
CDR3 DNA: TGTGCCAGCAGCGTCGACTTAGCCTCCTATGGCTACACCTTC

V gene: TRBV30
clone size: -
J gene: TRBJ2-7
D gene: -
CDR3 protein: CAWDRGKGTERNEQYF
CDR3 DNA: TGTGCCTGGGACCGGGGGAAAGGGACAGAACGTAACGAGCAGTACTTC

V gene: TRBV7-2
clone size: -
J gene: TRBJ1-1
D gene: TRBD1
CDR3 protein: CASSWVTGGKGTEAFF
CDR3 DNA: TGTGCCAGCAGCTGGGTAACAGGGGGGAAAGGGACTGAAGCTTTCTTT

V gene: TRBV7-6
clone size: -
J gene: TRBJ2-7
D gene: -
CDR3 protein: CASSLAASYEQYF
CDR3 DNA: TGTGCCAGCAGCTTAGCGGCCTCCTACGAGCAGTACTTC

V gene: TRBV14
clone size: -
J gene: TRBJ2-7
D gene: TRBD1
CDR3 protein: CASSPQGPYYEQYF
CDR3 DNA: TGTGCCAGCAGCCCACAGGGGCCCTACTACGAGCAGTACTTC

V gene: TRBV5-1
clone size: once
J gene: TRBJ2-7
D gene: TRBD1
CDR3 protein: CASSPSTGTYEQYF
CDR3 DNA: TGCGCCAGCAGCCCTTCGACAGGGACCTACGAGCAGTACTTC

V gene: TRBV2
clone size: -
J gene: TRBJ2-1
D gene: TRBD1
CDR3 protein: CASWSPGQGSNEQFF
CDR3 DNA: TGTGCCAGCTGGAGCCCGGGACAGGGGTCCAATGAGCAGTTCTTC

V gene: TRBV5-1
clone size: -
J gene: TRBJ1-2
D gene: -
CDR3 protein: CASSFSQALGGYTF
CDR3 DNA: TGCGCCAGCAGCTTCTCACAGGCCCTAGGAGGCTACACCTTC

V gene: TRBV9
clone size: -
J gene: TRBJ2-7
D gene: -
CDR3 protein: CASSRLGTVRGSGEQYF
CDR3 DNA: TGTGCCAGCAGCCGATTAGGGACGGTGCGGGGCTCGGGGGAGCAGTACTTC

V gene: TRBV19
clone size: -
J gene: TRBJ2-3
D gene: TRBD2
CDR3 protein: CASSRTSGGASADTQYF
CDR3 DNA: TGTGCCAGTAGCCGGACTAGCGGGGGGGCTAGCGCAGATACGCAGTATTTT

V gene: TRBV6-5
clone size: -
J gene: TRBJ1-2
D gene: -
CDR3 protein: CASSLRTVNYGYTF
CDR3 DNA: TGTGCCAGCAGTTTGCGGACTGTAAACTATGGCTACACCTTC